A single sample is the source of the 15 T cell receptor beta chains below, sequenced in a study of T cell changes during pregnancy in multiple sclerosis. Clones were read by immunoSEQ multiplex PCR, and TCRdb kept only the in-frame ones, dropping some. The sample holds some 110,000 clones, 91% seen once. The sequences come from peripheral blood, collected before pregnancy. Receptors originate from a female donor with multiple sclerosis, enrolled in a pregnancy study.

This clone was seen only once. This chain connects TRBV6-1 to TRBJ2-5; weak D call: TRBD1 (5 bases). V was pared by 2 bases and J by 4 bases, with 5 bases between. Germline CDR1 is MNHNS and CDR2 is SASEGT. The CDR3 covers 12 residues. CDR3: CASSEQGETQYF. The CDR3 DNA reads TGTGCCAGCAGTGAACAGGGAGAGACCCAGTACTTC.

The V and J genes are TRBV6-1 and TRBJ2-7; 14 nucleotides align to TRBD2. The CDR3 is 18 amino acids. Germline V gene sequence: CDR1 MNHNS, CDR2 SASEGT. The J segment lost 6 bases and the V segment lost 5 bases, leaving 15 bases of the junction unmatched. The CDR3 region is CASSQGTSGSKSLSEQYF. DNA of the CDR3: TGTGCCAGCAGTCAAGGGACTAGCGGGAGCAAGTCGTTGAGCGAGCAGTACTTC.

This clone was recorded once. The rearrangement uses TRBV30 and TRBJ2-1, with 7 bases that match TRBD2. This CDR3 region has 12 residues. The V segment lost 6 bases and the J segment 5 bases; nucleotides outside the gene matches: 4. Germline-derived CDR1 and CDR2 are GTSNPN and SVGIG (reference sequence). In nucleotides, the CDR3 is TGTGCCTGTCTGCGGGAGAACAATGAGCAGTTCTTC. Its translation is CACLRENNEQFF.

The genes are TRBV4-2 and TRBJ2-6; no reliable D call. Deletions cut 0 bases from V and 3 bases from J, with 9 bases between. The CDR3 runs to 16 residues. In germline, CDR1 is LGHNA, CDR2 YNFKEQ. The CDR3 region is CASSQDLSSGANVLTF. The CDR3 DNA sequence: TGTGCCAGCAGCCAAGATCTGAGTAGTGGGGCCAACGTCCTGACTTTC.

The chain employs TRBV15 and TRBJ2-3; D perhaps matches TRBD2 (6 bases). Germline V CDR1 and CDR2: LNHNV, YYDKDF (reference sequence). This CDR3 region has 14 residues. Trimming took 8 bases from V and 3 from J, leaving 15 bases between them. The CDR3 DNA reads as TGTGCCACCCGGGCCGGGGGACCTACAGATACGCAGTATTTT. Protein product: CATRAGGPTDTQYF.

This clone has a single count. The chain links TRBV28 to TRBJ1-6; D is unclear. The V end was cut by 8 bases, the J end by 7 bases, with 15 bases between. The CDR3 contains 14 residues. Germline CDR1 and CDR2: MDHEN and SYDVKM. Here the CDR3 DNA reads TGTGCCAGCGATCGCGGGAGGCCCAATTCACCCCTCCACTTT. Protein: CASDRGRPNSPLHF.

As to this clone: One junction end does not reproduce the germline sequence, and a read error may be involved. CDR3 DNA: TGTGCTAGCAGCTACCCCCCCCTTAGGCGGGAGGGCCGTGTTGATACGCAGTATTTT. Translation: CASSYPPLRREGRVDTQYF. This sequence joins TRBV7-7 and TRBJ2-3; 9 nucleotides line up with TRBD2. In germline, CDR1 is SSHAT, CDR2 FNYEAQ (reference sequence). The CDR3 has 19 residues.

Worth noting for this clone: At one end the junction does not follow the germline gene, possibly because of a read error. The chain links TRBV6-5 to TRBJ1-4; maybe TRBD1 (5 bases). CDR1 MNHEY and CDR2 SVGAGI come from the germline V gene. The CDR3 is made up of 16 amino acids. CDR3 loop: CASSYPEPGWGVETVF. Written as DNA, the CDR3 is TGTGCCAGCAGTTACCCCGAACCGGGGTGGGGGGTGGAAACTGTTTTT.

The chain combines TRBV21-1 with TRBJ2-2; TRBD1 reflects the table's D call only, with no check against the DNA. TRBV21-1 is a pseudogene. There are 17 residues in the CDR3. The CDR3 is CASSKADRVREGGELFF. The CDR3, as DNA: TGTGCCAGCAGCAAAGCGGACAGGGTTCGGGAAGGCGGGGAGCTGTTTTTT.

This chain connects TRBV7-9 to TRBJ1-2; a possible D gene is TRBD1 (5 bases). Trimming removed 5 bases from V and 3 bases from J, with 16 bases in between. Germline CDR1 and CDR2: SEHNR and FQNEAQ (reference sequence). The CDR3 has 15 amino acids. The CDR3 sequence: CASSQDAGGDYGYTF. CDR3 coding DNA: TGTGCCAGCAGCCAAGATGCGGGGGGGGACTATGGCTACACCTTC.

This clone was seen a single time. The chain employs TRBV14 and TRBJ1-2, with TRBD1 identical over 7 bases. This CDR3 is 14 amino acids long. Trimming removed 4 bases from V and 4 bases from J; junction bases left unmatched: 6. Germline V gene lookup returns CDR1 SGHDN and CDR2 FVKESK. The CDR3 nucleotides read TGTGCCAGCAGCCGGAGGGGACAGCGCTATGGCTACACCTTC. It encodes CASSRRGQRYGYTF.

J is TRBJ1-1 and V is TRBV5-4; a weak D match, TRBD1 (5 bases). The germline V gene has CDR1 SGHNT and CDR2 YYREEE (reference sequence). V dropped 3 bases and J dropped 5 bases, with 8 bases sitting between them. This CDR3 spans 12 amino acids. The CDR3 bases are TGTGCCAGCAGCTCCAGGGTGACTGAAGCTTTCTTT. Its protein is CASSSRVTEAFF.

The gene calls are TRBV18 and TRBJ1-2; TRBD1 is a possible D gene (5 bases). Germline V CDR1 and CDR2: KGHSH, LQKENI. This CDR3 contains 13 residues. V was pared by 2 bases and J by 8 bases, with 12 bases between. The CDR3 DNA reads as TGTGCCAGCTCACCAGAACAGGTTGGCGGCTACACCTTC. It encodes CASSPEQVGGYTF.

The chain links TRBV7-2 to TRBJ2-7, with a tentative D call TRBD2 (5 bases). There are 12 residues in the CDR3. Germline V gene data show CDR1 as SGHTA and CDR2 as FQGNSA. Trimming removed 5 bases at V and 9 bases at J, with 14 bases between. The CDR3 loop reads CASSLAHGVQYF. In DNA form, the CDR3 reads TGTGCCAGCAGCCTCGCACACGGGGTGCAGTACTTC.

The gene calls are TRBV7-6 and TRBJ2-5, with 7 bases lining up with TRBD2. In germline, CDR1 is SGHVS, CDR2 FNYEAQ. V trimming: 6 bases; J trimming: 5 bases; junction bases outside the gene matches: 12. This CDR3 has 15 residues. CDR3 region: CASSYNGREGETQYF. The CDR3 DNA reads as TGTGCCAGCAGTTATAATGGGAGGGAGGGTGAGACCCAGTACTTC.